The 6 T cell receptor beta chains presented below share a single source sample, sequenced in a study of OX40 agonist ivuxolimab in advanced cancers. TCRdb's table, derived via immunoSEQ multiplex PCR, lists solely in-frame clones and lacks some. This table has tens of thousands of clones, 85% appearing once. The sequencing here drew on CD4+ or CD8+ T cells sorted from blood, taken in a trial of the OX40 agonist ivuxolimab. All receptors derive from an adult with an advanced solid tumor such as melanoma, head and neck, liver or kidney cancer.

The chain joins TRBV11-2 to TRBJ1-2; 8 nucleotides agree with TRBD1. Trimming took 5 bases from V and 6 from J; bases not matched to a gene: 2. The CDR3 extends over 12 amino acids. The germline V gene encodes CDR1 SGHAT and CDR2 FQNNGV. The CDR3 spells CASSRQGNGYTF. The CDR3 DNA reads TGTGCCAGCAGCCGACAGGGGAATGGCTACACCTTC.

The J gene is TRBJ1-5, the V gene TRBV6-1; unclear D gene. The CDR3 contains 13 residues. V shed 7 bases and J shed 5 bases, with 12 bases lying between them. Germline values: CDR1 MNHNS, CDR2 SASEGT. The chain's CDR3 is CASKDHPDQPQHF. The CDR3, as DNA: TGTGCCAGCAAAGACCATCCGGATCAGCCCCAGCATTTT.

The chain couples TRBV28 to TRBJ1-4, with D possibly being TRBD1 (6 bases). The CDR3 has 15 residues. The V gene's germline CDR1 is MDHEN and CDR2 SYDVKM. The V gene lost 4 bases and the J gene lost 8 bases, with 17 bases spanning the gap. In DNA, the CDR3 is TGTGCCAGCAGTTATGAAGGGGGGCGCGTAGAAAAACTGTTTTTT. It translates to CASSYEGGRVEKLFF.

This chain links TRBV6-5 with TRBJ2-3; D gene unclear. The V gene lost 2 bases and the J gene lost 0 bases, with 6 bases spanning the gap. Germline V gene lookup returns CDR1 MNHEY and CDR2 SVGAGI. The CDR3 covers 14 residues. CDR3 protein: CASSYTTSTDTQYF. In DNA, the CDR3 is TGTGCCAGCAGTTACACCACTAGCACAGATACGCAGTATTTT.

This clone was seen just once. This chain links TRBV7-3 with TRBJ2-3; 7 bases match TRBD2. Unmatched junction bases numbered 5, after V lost 2 bases and J lost 6 bases. The CDR3 is made up of 14 amino acids. The germline V gene has CDR1 SGHTA and CDR2 FQGTGA. CDR3 DNA: TGTGCCAGCAGCTTAGTGGGAGGGGTGGATACGCAGTATTTT. Translating it yields CASSLVGGVDTQYF.

This clone was observed a handful of times. This sample also contains other DNA sequences that code for the same CDR3. The rearrangement uses TRBV28 and TRBJ1-1, with no clear D. Trimming removed 4 bases from V and 11 bases from J, with 14 bases in between. The CDR3 runs to 12 residues. Germline CDR1 is MDHEN and CDR2 is SYDVKM. The CDR3 DNA reads as TGTGCCAGCAGTTCTCCTGGGTTTGAGGCTTTCTTT. It translates to CASSSPGFEAFF.